This is a list of T cell receptor beta chains from one sample in a study of shared clonotypes between healthy human individuals. Clones were read by immunoSEQ multiplex PCR, and TCRdb kept only the in-frame ones, dropping some. The sample consists of about 2.2 million clones, around 93% of them appearing once. The specimen sequenced was naive CD8+ T cells from PBMCs. The receptors shown here come from a man younger than 30 in good health. Some clones in this sample may be carry-over from other donors' samples. The CDR3 runs from the conserved cysteine through the conserved F or W. Each record gives: V gene, clone size, J gene, D gene, CDR3 protein, CDR3 DNA. D genes are given only for firm matches. Part of the rows lack a size; the others show once, few, many or a class for expanded clones.

TRBV7-9,NA,TRBJ1-5,NA,CASSLWEDNQPQHF,TGTGCCAGCAGCTTATGGGAGGACAATCAGCCCCAGCATTTT
TRBV29-1,NA,TRBJ1-1,NA,CSANIGVTEAFF,TGCAGCGCGAATATAGGGGTCACTGAAGCTTTCTTT
TRBV6-5,NA,TRBJ1-5,NA,CASRHKRNQPQHF,TGTGCCAGCAGACACAAACGGAATCAGCCCCAGCATTTT
TRBV27,NA,TRBJ2-7,NA,CASSLSVQGHEQYF,TGTGCCAGCAGTTTATCGGTACAGGGTCACGAGCAGTACTTC
TRBV4-3,NA,TRBJ2-7,NA,CASSQESREYEQYF,TGCGCCAGCAGCCAAGAGTCAAGGGAATACGAGCAGTACTTC
TRBV7-9,NA,TRBJ2-7,NA,CASSSLETYEQYF,TGTGCCAGCAGTTCTTTGGAGACTTACGAGCAGTACTTC
TRBV4-3,NA,TRBJ1-5,NA,CASSPGMYSNQPQHF,TGCGCCAGCAGCCCAGGGATGTATAGCAATCAGCCCCAGCATTTT
TRBV28,once,TRBJ2-2,TRBD1,CASVSGTGVTGELFF,TGTGCCAGTGTTTCCGGGACAGGGGTCACCGGGGAGCTGTTTTTT
TRBV7-8,NA,TRBJ2-2,NA,CASSFAGTTYTGELFF,TGTGCCAGCAGCTTTGCGGGAACGACCTACACCGGGGAGCTGTTTTTT
TRBV19,NA,TRBJ2-3,NA,CASSMVASTDTQYF,TGTGCCAGTAGTATGGTGGCTAGCACAGATACGCAGTATTTT
TRBV2,NA,TRBJ2-7,NA,CASEGRASYEQYF,TGTGCCAGCGAGGGCAGAGCCTCCTACGAGCAGTACTTC
TRBV30,once,TRBJ2-3,TRBD2,CAWGEGGRGTDTQYF,TGTGCCTGGGGGGAAGGCGGGAGGGGCACAGATACGCAGTATTTT